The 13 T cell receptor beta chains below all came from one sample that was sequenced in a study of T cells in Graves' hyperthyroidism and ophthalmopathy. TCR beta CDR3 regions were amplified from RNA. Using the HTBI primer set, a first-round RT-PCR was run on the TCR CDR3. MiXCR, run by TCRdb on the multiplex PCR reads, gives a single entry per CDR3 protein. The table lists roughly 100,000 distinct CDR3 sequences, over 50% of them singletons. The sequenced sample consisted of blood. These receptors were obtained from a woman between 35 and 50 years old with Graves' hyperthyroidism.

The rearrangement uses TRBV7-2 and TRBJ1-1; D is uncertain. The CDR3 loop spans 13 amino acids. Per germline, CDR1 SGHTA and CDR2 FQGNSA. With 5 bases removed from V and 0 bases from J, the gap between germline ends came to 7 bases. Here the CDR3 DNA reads TGTGCCAGCAGCCGCCAGATGAACACTGAAGCTTTCTTT. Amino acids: CASSRQMNTEAFF.

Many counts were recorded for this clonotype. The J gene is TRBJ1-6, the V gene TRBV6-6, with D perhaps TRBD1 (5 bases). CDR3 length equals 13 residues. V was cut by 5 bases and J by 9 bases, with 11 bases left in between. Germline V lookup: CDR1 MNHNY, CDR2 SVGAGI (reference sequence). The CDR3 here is CASSPRGSSPLHF. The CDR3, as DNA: TGTGCCAGCAGTCCTCGGGGGAGTTCACCCCTCCACTTT.

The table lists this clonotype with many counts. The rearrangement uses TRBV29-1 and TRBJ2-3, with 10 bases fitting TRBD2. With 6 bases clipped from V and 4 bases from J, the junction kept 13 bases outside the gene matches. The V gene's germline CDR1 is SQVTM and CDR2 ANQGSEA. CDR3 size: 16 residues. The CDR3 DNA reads TGCAGCGTGCTCAATAGCGGGAGGCGAAGGGCAGATACGCAGTATTTT. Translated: CSVLNSGRRRADTQYF.

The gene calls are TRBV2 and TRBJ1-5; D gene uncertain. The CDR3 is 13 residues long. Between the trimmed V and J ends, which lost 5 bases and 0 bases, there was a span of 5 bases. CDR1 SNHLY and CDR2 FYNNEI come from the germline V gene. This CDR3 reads CASSTSSNQPQHF. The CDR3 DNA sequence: TGTGCCAGCAGTACCAGTAGCAATCAGCCCCAGCATTTT.

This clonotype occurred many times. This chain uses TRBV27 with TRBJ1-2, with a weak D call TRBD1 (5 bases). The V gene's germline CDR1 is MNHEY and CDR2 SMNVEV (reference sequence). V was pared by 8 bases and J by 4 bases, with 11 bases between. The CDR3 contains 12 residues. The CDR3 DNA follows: TGTGCCAGCTACGACAGCCTCTATGGCTACACCTTC. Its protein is CASYDSLYGYTF.

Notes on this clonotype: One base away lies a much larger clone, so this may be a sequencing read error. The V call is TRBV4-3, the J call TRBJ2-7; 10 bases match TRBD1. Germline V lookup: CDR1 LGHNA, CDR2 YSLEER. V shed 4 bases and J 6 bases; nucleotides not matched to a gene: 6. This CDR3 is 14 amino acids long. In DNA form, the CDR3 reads TGCGCCAGCAGCCGGGACAGGGGAGCATGCGAGCAGTACTTC. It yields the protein CASSRDRGACEQYF.

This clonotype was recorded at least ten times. CDR3 nucleotides: TGTGCCAGCAGTTTGCATTTGCGTGGCTACACCTTC. It yields the protein CASSLHLRGYTF. The chain recombines TRBV12-3 or TRBV12-4 with TRBJ1-2; D is undetermined. The V gene lost 3 bases and the J gene lost 7 bases, with 9 bases spanning the gap. This CDR3 region has 12 residues.

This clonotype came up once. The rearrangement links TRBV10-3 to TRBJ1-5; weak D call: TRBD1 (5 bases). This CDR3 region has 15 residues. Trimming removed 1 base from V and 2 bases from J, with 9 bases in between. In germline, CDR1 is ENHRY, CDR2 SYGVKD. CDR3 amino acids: CAISEWGTGNQPQHF. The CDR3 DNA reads TGTGCCATCAGTGAGTGGGGGACGGGCAATCAGCCCCAGCATTTT.

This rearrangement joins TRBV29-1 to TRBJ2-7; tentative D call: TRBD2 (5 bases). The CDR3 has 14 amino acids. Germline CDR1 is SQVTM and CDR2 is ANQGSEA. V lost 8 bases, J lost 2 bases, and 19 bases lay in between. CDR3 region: CSSEAATGTYEQYF. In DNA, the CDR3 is TGCAGCAGTGAAGCGGCCACTGGTACCTACGAGCAGTACTTC.

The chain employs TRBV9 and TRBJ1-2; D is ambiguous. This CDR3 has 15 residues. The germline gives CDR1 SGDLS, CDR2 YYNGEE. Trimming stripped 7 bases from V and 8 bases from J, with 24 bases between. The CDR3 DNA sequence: TGTGCCAGCGGAGCGGGAGGGATGGGTGTGCAGGGCTACACCTTC. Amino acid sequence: CASGAGGMGVQGYTF.

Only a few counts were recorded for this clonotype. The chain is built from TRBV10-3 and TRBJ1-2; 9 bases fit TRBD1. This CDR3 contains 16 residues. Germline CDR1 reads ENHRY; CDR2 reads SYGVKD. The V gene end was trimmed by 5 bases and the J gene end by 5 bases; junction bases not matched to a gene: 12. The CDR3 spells CAISPGGDRDGYGYTF. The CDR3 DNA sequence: TGTGCCATCAGTCCTGGCGGGGACAGGGATGGGTATGGCTACACCTTC.

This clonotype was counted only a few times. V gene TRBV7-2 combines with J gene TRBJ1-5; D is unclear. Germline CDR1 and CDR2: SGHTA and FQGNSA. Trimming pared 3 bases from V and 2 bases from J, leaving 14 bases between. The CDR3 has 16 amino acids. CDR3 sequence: CASSFVSGSGNQPQHF. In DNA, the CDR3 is TGTGCCAGCAGCTTTGTGAGCGGATCGGGCAATCAGCCCCAGCATTTT.

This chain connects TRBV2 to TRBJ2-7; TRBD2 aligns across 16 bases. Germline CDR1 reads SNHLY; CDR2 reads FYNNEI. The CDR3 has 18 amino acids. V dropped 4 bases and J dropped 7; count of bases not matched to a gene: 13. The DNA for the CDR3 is TGTGCCAGCAGTGCATCGGGACTAGCGGGAGGGCCAGTTTGGGAGCAGTACTTC. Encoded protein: CASSASGLAGGPVWEQYF.